Presented here are 6 T cell receptor beta chains from one specimen sequenced in a study of T cell repertoires in aging, cancer and after chemotherapy. A mixed TRB-A/B primer pool amplified rearranged TRB by multiplex touch-down PCR. TCRdb reanalysed the multiplex PCR reads using MiXCR and keeps one entry per CDR3 protein. The sample comprises about 11,000 distinct CDR3 sequences, about 45% of which are singletons, and 7% to 9% rests with the top ten. Amplification of TCR beta used genomic DNA extracted from peripheral blood. The material sequenced was blood. These receptors were obtained from a human donor in good health.

J is TRBJ1-3 and V is TRBV7-2; D ambiguous. The CDR3 contains 16 residues. Per germline, CDR1 SGHTA and CDR2 FQGNSA. Trimming cost V 2 bases and J 2 bases, with 13 bases left between them. CDR3 bases: TGTGCCAGCAGCTTAAGCCCACCCGGCACTGGAAACACCATATATTTT. It is translated as CASSLSPPGTGNTIYF.

A few counts support this clonotype. The J gene is TRBJ2-1, the V gene TRBV12-5; 10 bases match TRBD2. CDR3 length equals 15 residues. J lost 6 bases, V lost 2 bases, and 4 bases had no gene match. Germline V gene lookup returns CDR1 LGHNT and CDR2 FRNRAP. CDR3 in DNA: TGTGCTAGTGGTTTGCAACTAGCGGGGCTCAATGAGCAGTTCTTC. Translation gives CASGLQLAGLNEQFF.

This clonotype was observed a handful of times. The rearrangement links TRBV7-2 to TRBJ2-5, with D maybe TRBD2 (5 bases). Per the germline V gene, CDR1 is SGHTA and CDR2 is FQGNSA. V shed 3 bases and J shed 2 bases, with 10 bases lying between them. This CDR3 comprises 14 residues. This CDR3 is CASSFPGIQETQYF. DNA for the CDR3: TGTGCCAGCAGCTTCCCGGGAATACAAGAGACCCAGTACTTC.

This rearrangement joins TRBV28 to TRBJ2-7, with D possibly TRBD1 on 5 matching bases. The V end was cut by 3 bases, the J end by 5 bases, with 8 bases between. Germline assignment: CDR1 MDHEN and CDR2 SYDVKM. The CDR3 loop spans 12 amino acids. CDR3 protein: CASSFLGDEQYF. The CDR3, as DNA: TGTGCCAGCAGTTTCCTAGGGGACGAGCAGTACTTC.

This rearrangement joins TRBV9 to TRBJ1-6; a weak D match, TRBD1 (5 bases). Germline-derived CDR1 and CDR2 are SGDLS and YYNGEE. CDR3 length: 15 amino acids. V lost 3 bases to trimming and J lost 7 bases, with 14 bases between them. CDR3 protein: CASSAPRDRNSPLHF. CDR3 bases: TGTGCCAGCAGCGCACCTAGAGACAGAAATTCACCCCTCCACTTT.

This clonotype was seen more than once but under ten times. Here the CDR3 DNA reads TGTGCCAGTAAACTAGCGGCCTACAATGAGCAGTTCTTC. It specifies CASKLAAYNEQFF. The chain carries TRBV19 and TRBJ2-1, with 8 bases identical to TRBD2. V dropped 7 bases and J dropped 2; count of bases not matched to a gene: 1. This CDR3 is 13 amino acids long. The V gene's germline CDR1 is LNHDA and CDR2 SQIVND (reference sequence).